The 11 T cell receptor beta chains below all came from one sample that was sequenced in a study of CD8 T cells in ankylosing spondylitis. TCRdb used MiXCR to reprocess the 5' RACE reads, holding one entry per CDR3 protein. The table has 200,000 to 300,000 distinct CDR3 sequences, roughly a tenth seen once. The sequenced sample consisted of blood, either unsorted or a sorted T cell fraction (not recorded which). The receptors were gathered from a male donor with ankylosing spondylitis or in good health (not recorded which).

In this sample, this clonotype turned up many times. V usage is TRBV24-1 and J usage is TRBJ2-5; TRBD1 matches 7 bases. In germline, CDR1 is KGHDR, CDR2 SFDVKD. Trimming at V came to 4 bases and at J to 1 base, leaving 8 bases not matched to a gene. CDR3 length: 16 amino acids. The CDR3 loop reads CATSDLAPGGQETQYF. CDR3 sequence (DNA): TGTGCCACCAGTGACCTTGCCCCAGGGGGCCAAGAGACCCAGTACTTC.

Turning to this clonotype: A much larger clone is a single base away; this may be a read error. This rearrangement joins TRBV15 to TRBJ2-7; D possibly corresponds to TRBD1 (5 bases). The germline gives CDR1 LNHNV, CDR2 YYDKDF (reference sequence). This CDR3 spans 15 amino acids. The DNA for the CDR3 is TGTGCCACCAGCAGAGAACCCCACAGGTCTGACGAGCAGCACTTC. Translating gives CATSREPHRSDEQHF.

In the case of this clonotype: A much larger clone lies a single base off, so this may be a read error. The CDR3 nucleotides are TGCGCCAGCAGCTTGGGGGACAGGGTCGGGGAGACCCAGTGCTTC. Translated, it gives CASSLGDRVGETQCF. This chain joins TRBV5-1 and TRBJ2-5; 9 bases match TRBD1. This CDR3 is 15 amino acids long. Germline CDR1 reads SGHRS; CDR2 reads YFSETQ.

The chain links TRBV18 to TRBJ2-3; D is uncertain. The length of the CDR3 is 14 residues. Germline V gene data show CDR1 as KGHSH and CDR2 as LQKENI. Trimming took 4 bases from V and 6 from J, leaving 14 bases between them. The CDR3 coding sequence is TGTGCCAGCTCACTTCTCGGGCCCCCGGATACGCAGTATTTT. This gives the protein CASSLLGPPDTQYF.

The rearrangement uses TRBV10-2 and TRBJ1-5; D is perhaps TRBD1 (5 bases). The CDR3 is 12 residues long. Trimming stripped 6 bases from V and 5 bases from J, with 8 bases between. Germline V gene lookup returns CDR1 WSHSY and CDR2 SAAADI. This CDR3 reads CASRTGDQPQHF. In nucleotides, the CDR3 is TGCGCCAGCAGGACGGGGGATCAGCCCCAGCATTTT.

This clonotype showed up many times. The chain employs TRBV6-1 and TRBJ1-6, with a tentative D call TRBD1 (5 bases). V shed 3 bases and J shed 10 bases, with 10 bases lying between them. The CDR3 sequence is 13 residues long. Looked up from germline, CDR1 is MNHNS and CDR2 is SASEGT. CDR3 residues: CASSDTGHSPLHF. As DNA, the CDR3 is TGTGCCAGCAGTGACACGGGGCACTCACCCCTCCACTTT.

J is TRBJ2-7 and V is TRBV5-6; D perhaps matches TRBD2 (5 bases). CDR1 SGHDT and CDR2 YYEEEE come from the germline V gene. This CDR3 is built from 14 residues. The V gene lost 4 bases and the J gene lost 2 bases, with 13 bases spanning the gap. The CDR3 reads CASSNRNSAYEQYF. The CDR3 DNA follows: TGTGCCAGCAGCAACCGGAATAGCGCCTACGAGCAGTACTTC.

This clonotype was observed at least ten times. This rearrangement joins TRBV13 to TRBJ1-1; D might be TRBD1 (5 bases). Trimming shortened V by 5 bases and J by 8 bases, and 18 bases separated the two germline ends. Germline V lookup: CDR1 PRHDT, CDR2 FYEKMQ (reference sequence). The CDR3 covers 14 residues. CDR3 nucleotide sequence: TGTGCCAGCAGCCACGGGGCCAGGCGGCAAGAAGCTTTCTTT. Its translation: CASSHGARRQEAFF.

Only a few counts were recorded for this clonotype. The chain carries TRBV7-2 and TRBJ2-5; 10 bases match TRBD2. CDR1 is SGHTA, CDR2 FQGNSA, per germline. The V segment lost 1 base and the J segment 4 bases; nucleotides outside the gene matches: 6. This CDR3 is 16 amino acids long. The chain's CDR3 is CASSLVMSSGGETQYF. The CDR3 DNA sequence: TGTGCCAGCAGCTTAGTAATGTCTAGCGGGGGAGAGACCCAGTACTTC.

The CDR3 DNA sequence: TGTGCCAGCAGCCCATGGGATACGGGAAACACCATATATTTT. It codes for CASSPWDTGNTIYF. This chain uses TRBV7-9 with TRBJ1-3, with D hard to call. Deletions cut 5 bases from V and 4 bases from J, with 12 bases between. This CDR3 region has 14 residues. CDR1 and CDR2 (germline): SEHNR, FQNEAQ (reference sequence).

This clonotype occurred many times. V gene TRBV27 combines with J gene TRBJ1-1; D is unresolved. The V gene's germline CDR1 is MNHEY and CDR2 SMNVEV (reference sequence). The V end lost 5 bases, the J end lost 1 base, and 5 bases lay between the germline ends. CDR3 length: 12 residues. CDR3 amino acids: CASSERNTEAFF. CDR3 DNA: TGTGCCAGCAGTGAGAGGAACACTGAAGCTTTCTTT.